The sequence of this T cell receptor beta chain was determined in a study of shared clonotypes between healthy human individuals (dated by TCRdb to 2020 to 2021). Regarding the study in general: The cohort comprised a couple of women and three men aged 18 to 49 years. Per donor, three plates each were used for CD4 naive and CD4 memory, two for CD8 naive, and one for CD8 memory. To increase sequencing depth and limit assay-specific biases, different laboratories used diverse techniques to prepare libraries and sequence TCR repertoires. Blood TCR repertoires of about 5 healthy adults were deeply sequenced to estimate repertoire size and the extent of clonotype sharing between individuals. Per donor, leukapheresis produced somewhere between about 0.94 and 9.5 billion PBMCs. What the study reported, not specific to this receptor: Pairwise subsampling led to the expectation that sequencing depth would affect the degree of clonotype sharing among donors. Sharing across a handful of donors was observed for 4.5% to 6.5% of naive CD4, less than 4% of naive CD8, over 2% of memory CD4, and roughly 0.43% of memory CD8 clonotypes. Rarefaction of sorted-subset datasets indicated incomplete sequencing despite the large sequencing depth. Compared with non-shared clonotypes, the clonotypes found in all four sorted-subset donors had higher generation probabilities. Naive subsets generally had larger estimated clonotype richness than memory subsets did. The small number of donors limited the genetic and exposure-history diversity represented. Sampling was limited to blood, and TCR repertoires in tissue likely differ from TCR repertoires in blood.

CD8 naive samples were obtained by positive selection for CCR7 among CD45RO-negative cells, yielding a CD45RA+CCR7+ population from which TemRA cells were excluded. The donors were healthy, HIV-negative adults who had no recently reported acute infections or vaccinations. Every donor was a Caucasian adult residing in Nashville, Tennessee, USA. Blood was obtained by leukapheresis, after which PBMCs were separated by Ficoll-Histopaque density gradient centrifugation and cryopreserved in liquid nitrogen vapor phase. Analytical flow cytometry was used to check the purity and quantity of each magnetically sorted T cell population. Genomic DNA was isolated from every sorted fraction and measured by UV absorbance on a Nanodrop 2000c. TCR CDR3 regions were amplified from genomic DNA by multiplex PCR using the deep immunoSEQ assay. Extracted genomic DNA from each cell subset was spread evenly across all wells of several immunoSEQ 96-well plates, with each plate serving as a replicate. Each replicate PCR for sorted subsets received around 210 ng genomic DNA, equal to roughly 30,000 T cell genomes. Purified libraries were quantified with a Qubit 3.0 fluorometer, sized on a Bioanalyzer 2100, and re-quantified with the KAPA Library Quantification kit. A separate single-read 150-cycle Illumina NextSeq 550 flow cell was used to sequence each immunoSEQ 96-well plate. Turning to the authors' computational methods: Because the immunoSEQ output held only junctional sequences and lacked quality scores, the filtering could not match the filtering applied to full-length reads. To assign V/J genes and CDR3, sequences were annotated using PyIR, a Python wrapper for IgBLAST v1.9, with IMGT germline references. Reads were removed for weak V/J assignments (E-value above 1e-6), missing CDR3, stop codons, out-of-frame junctions, or ambiguous translated residues. A V3J clonotype was defined by an identical inferred V gene, J gene, and CDR3 amino acid sequence. Percentage overlap between repertoires was computed as shared unique clonotypes divided by the size of the smaller repertoire. Three approaches were used to assess repertoire richness: RTK rarefaction, the Chao1 estimator, and Recon v2.1 estimates of unobserved clonotypes. For all TCRbeta clonotypes obtained by the gDNA method from a handful of donors, generation probabilities were computed with OLGA. Drawn from immuneACCESS, this table holds only the in-frame rearrangements with V and J called that TCRdb kept. Clones are partly lost; checked studies trace under half to an unresolved V gene and leave the rest unexplained. For V, J and clone size, that table is used; D and trimming come from the DNA. The sample includes about 2 million clones, with just under 95% observed a single time. Approximately 1% of the sample comes from the top ten.

A remark on this clone: Its antigen remains unidentified. It has no much larger one-base neighbor in the sample; base qualities were not kept. This sample also contains other DNA sequences that code for the same CDR3.

The clonotype comes from a man aged 18 to 30 in good health. Sequencing used naive CD8+ T cells sorted from blood. In the paper's terms, the cell subset or site label means: CD45RA+CCR7+.

The nucleotides read TGCGCCAGCAGCCACCTGACAGGGGCGTCCTACGAGCAGTACTTC. The translation is CASSHLTGASYEQYF. Recombination connected TRBV4-1 to TRBJ2-7; 8 bases in between match TRBD1. Measured from the cysteine to the phenylalanine, the CDR3 is 15 residues long. The kept DNA is CDR3 alone, 45 bases in frame from the first base. CDR1 and CDR2, per the germline V gene, are MGHRA and YSYEKL. The germline V end is reduced by 3 bases and the J end by 1 base; junction bases left unmatched: 5.